This paragraph covers one T cell receptor (beta chain) sequence. Its antigen has not been determined. Base qualities are missing; no much larger clone stands one base away. Collaborating institutions collected whole blood in K2EDTA tubes following their own protocols. For TCRbeta analysis, collaborators shipped samples as frozen whole blood, isolated PBMCs, or DNA extracted from either of those sample types. TCRbeta CDR3 regions were amplified from genomic DNA by means of the immunoSEQ Assay, a bias-controlled multiplex PCR. On the study's bioinformatics: The number of nucleated cells in each sample was estimated from the amplification of reference gene primers within the assay. To quantify the absolute abundance of each unique TCRbeta CDR3 rearrangement, sequence reads were collapsed and filtered. For each sample, productive Simpson clonality was calculated as the square root of Simpson's diversity index over productive rearrangements. The table comes from immuneACCESS by way of TCRdb, which keeps in-frame sequences with V and J called. Part of the clones is missing from these tables; in studies checked, under half for an unresolved V gene and the rest for unknown reasons. From that table come the V and J calls and clone size; the DNA was used to work out D and trimming. For this sample the table gives about 220,000 clones, of which about 83% were detected only once. About 8.1% of the sample belongs to the ten largest clones.

This record comes from a study of blood T cell repertoires in COVID-19 (dated by TCRdb to about 2020). Turning to the overall study: Samples from collaborators originated in the United States, Italy and Spain and spanned both the acute and convalescent phases of COVID-19. Sample metadata almost always included a de-identified subject ID, COVID-19 status, age in years and sex. Where HLA class I and class II types were available, the types were taken from metadata supplied by the sample provider, not from assay-based typing. The dataset comprised deeply sampled blood TCRbeta repertoires from subjects exposed to, actively infected with, or recovered from COVID-19. The repertoires were released in a freely available public database meant as a resource for research on the immune response to SARS-CoV-2. The prospective study material was composed of cDNA or gDNA derived from T cells, B-cell-depleted T cells, or PBMCs. The samples were drawn from the first 160 participants of the ongoing ImmuneRACE study and from 1,254 subjects provided by 6 global collaborators. Overall study outcomes, separate from this receptor: The quantity of clinical and demographic metadata differed by source and by participant and was supplied without curation.

Sequenced sample: peripheral blood. This clonotype was obtained from a woman aged 50 to 65 with acute or convalescent COVID-19.

The CDR3 corresponds to CSGILTSGLPYEQYF. The DNA sequence reads TGCAGCGGTATCTTGACTAGCGGTCTTCCCTACGAGCAGTACTTC. The rearranged chain carries TRBV29-1 and TRBJ2-7; 9 nucleotides in the junction match TRBD2. For this chain, trimming is 7 bases at the V end and 2 bases at the J end, and the number of junction bases without a gene match is 12. The CDR3 sequence holds 15 residues, the cysteine and phenylalanine included. Only CDR3 DNA is held: 45 bases, read in frame from base 1. The germline V gene specifies SQVTM as CDR1 and ANQGSEA as CDR2.